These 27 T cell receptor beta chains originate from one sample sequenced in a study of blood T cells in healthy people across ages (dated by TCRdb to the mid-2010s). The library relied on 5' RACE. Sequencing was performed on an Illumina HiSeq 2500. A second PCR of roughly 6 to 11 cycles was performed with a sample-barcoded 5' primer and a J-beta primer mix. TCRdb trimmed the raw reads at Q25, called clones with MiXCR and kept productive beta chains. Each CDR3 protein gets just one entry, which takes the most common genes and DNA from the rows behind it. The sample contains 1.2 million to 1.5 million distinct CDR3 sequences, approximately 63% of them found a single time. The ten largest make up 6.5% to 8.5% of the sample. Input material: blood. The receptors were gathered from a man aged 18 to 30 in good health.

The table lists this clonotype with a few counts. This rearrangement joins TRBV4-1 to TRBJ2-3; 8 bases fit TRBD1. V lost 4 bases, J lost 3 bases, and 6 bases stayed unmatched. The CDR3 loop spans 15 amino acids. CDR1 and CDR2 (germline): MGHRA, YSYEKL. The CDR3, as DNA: TGCGCCAGCAGCCCCCACCGACAGGGGACAGATACGCAGTATTTT. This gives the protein CASSPHRQGTDTQYF.

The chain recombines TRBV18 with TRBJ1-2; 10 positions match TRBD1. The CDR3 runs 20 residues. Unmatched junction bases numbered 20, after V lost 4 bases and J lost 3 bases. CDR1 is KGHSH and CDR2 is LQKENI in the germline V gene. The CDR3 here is CASSHIQSTGGGSADYGYTF. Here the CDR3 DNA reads TGTGCCAGCTCACATATCCAATCGACAGGGGGCGGTTCGGCGGACTATGGCTACACCTTC.

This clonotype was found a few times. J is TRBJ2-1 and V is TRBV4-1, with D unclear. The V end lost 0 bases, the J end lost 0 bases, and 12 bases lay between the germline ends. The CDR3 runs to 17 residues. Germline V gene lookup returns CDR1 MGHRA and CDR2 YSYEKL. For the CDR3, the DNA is TGCGCCAGCAGCCAAGATTATCCTACGAGCTCCTACAATGAGCAGTTCTTC. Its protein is CASSQDYPTSSYNEQFF.

CDR3 region: CASSKLKRDYQETQYF. In nucleotides, the CDR3 is TGTGCCAGCAGCAAATTGAAGCGGGACTATCAAGAGACCCAGTACTTC. The rearrangement joins TRBV21-1 to TRBJ2-5; the table's D gene call, TRBD2, was not cross checked with the DNA. TRBV21-1 is a recognized pseudogene. This CDR3 region has 16 residues.

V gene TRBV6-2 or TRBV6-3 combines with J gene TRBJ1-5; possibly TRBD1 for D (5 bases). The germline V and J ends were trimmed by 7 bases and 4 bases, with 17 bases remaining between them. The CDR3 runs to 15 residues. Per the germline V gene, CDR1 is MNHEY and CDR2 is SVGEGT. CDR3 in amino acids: CASNGPAGGNQPQHF. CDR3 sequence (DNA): TGTGCCAGCAATGGACCGGCGGGGGGAAATCAGCCCCAGCATTTT.

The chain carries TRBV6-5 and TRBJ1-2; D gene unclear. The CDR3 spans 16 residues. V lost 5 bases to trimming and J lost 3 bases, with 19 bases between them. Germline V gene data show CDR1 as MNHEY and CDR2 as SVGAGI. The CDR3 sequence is CASSRQGGVFDYGYTF. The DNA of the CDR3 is TGTGCCAGCAGTCGCCAAGGCGGGGTGTTCGACTATGGCTACACCTTC.

The CDR3 DNA reads TGTGCCAGCAGCCCCTCAGGTGGGGCAGCTACCAGACCAGATACGCAGTATTTT. It yields the protein CASSPSGGAATRPDTQYF. This chain joins TRBV7-9 and TRBJ2-3; tentatively, D is TRBD1 (5 bases). The CDR3 runs 18 residues. The germline V gene has CDR1 SEHNR and CDR2 FQNEAQ (reference sequence). V lost 5 bases and J 4 bases, leaving 25 bases between the germline ends.

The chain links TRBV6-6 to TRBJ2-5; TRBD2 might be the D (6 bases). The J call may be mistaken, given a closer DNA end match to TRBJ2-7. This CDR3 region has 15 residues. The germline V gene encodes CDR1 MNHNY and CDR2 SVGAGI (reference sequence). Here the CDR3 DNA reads TGTGCCAGCAGTTTTGGGGGAGGCGAAACTTACGAGCAGTACTTC. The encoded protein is CASSFGGGETYEQYF.

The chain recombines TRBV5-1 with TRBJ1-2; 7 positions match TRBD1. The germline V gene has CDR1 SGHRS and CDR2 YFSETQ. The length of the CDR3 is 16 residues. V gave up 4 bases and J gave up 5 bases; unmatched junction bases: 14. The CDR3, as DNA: TGCGCCAGCAGCAGACATTACACAGGGGTAGCATATGGCTACACCTTC. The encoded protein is CASSRHYTGVAYGYTF.

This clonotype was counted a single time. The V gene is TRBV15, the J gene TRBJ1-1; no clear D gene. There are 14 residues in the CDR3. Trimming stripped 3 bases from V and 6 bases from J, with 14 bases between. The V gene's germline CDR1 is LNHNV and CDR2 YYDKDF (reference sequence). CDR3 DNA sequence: TGTGCCACCAGCAGGAAGTCCCAGGTGGCTGAAGCTTTCTTT. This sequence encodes CATSRKSQVAEAFF. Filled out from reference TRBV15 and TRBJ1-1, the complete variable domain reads DAMVIQNPRYQVTQFGKPVTLSCSQTLNHNVMYWYQQKSSQAPKLLFHYYDKDFNNEADTPDNFQSRRPNTSFCFLDIRSPGLGDTAMYLCATSRKSQVAEAFFGQGTRLTVV.

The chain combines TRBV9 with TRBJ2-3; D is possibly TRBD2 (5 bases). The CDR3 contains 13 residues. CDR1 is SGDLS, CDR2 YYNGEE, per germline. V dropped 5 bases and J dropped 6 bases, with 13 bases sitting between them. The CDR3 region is CASRRTTGDTQYF. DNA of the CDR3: TGTGCCAGCAGGCGAACCACGGGGGATACGCAGTATTTT.

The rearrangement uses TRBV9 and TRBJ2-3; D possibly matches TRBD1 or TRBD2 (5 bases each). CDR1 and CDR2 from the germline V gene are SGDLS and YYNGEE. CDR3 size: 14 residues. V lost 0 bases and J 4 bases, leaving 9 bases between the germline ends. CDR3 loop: CASSVELGADTQYF. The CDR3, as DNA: TGTGCCAGCAGCGTAGAACTAGGGGCAGATACGCAGTATTTT. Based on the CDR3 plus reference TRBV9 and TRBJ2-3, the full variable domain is DSGVTQTPKHLITATGQRVTLRCSPRSGDLSVYWYQQSLDQGLQFLIQYYNGEERAKGNILERFSAQQFPDLHSELNLSSLELGDSALYFCASSVELGADTQYFGPGTRLTVL.

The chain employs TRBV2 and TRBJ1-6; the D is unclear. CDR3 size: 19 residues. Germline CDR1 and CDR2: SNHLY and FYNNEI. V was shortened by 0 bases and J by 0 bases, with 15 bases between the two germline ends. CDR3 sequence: CASSEAPGAPFSYNSPLHF. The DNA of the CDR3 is TGTGCCAGCAGTGAAGCGCCGGGAGCCCCATTCTCCTATAATTCACCCCTCCACTTT.

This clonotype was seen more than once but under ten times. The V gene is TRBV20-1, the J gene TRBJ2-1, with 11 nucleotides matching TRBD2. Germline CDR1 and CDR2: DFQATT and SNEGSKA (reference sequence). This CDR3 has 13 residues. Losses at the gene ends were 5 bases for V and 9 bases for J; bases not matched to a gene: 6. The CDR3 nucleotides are TGCAGTGCTTATAGCGGGAGGGCCGGTGAGCAGTTCTTC. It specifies CSAYSGRAGEQFF.

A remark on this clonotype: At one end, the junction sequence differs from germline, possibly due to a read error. The CDR3 sequence is CASSALEGAHSDMQYF. CDR3 nucleotides: TGCGCCAGCAGCGCCCTGGAGGGGGCGCATTCAGATATGCAGTATTTT. The chain uses TRBV5-1 and TRBJ2-3, with a tentative D call TRBD1 (7 bases). Germline V gives CDR1 SGHRS, CDR2 YFSETQ. The CDR3 is 16 amino acids.

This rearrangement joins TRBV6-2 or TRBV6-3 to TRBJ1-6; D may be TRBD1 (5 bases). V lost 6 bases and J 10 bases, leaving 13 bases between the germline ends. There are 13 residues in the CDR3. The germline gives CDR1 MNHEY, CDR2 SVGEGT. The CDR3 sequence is CASRGIGGSPLHF. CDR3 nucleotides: TGTGCCAGCAGGGGGATTGGGGGATCACCCCTCCACTTT.

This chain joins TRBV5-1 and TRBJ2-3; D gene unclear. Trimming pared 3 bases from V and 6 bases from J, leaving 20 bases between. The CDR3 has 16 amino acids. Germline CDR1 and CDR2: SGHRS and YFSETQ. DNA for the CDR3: TGCGCCAGCAGCTACGGCTCGCGGTACGGAAGGGATACGCAGTATTTT. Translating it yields CASSYGSRYGRDTQYF.

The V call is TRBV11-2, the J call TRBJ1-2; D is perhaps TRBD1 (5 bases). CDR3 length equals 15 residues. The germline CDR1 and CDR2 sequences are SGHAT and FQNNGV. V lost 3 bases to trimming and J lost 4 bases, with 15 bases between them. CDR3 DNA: TGTGCCAGCAGCTTGGACAAGGAACATATCTATGGCTACACCTTC. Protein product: CASSLDKEHIYGYTF.

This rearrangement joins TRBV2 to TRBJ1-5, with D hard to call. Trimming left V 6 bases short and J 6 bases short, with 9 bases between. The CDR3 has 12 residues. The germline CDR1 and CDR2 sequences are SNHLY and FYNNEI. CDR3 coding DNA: TGTGCCAGCAGCGCGGAACGTCAGCCCCAGCATTTT. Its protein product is CASSAERQPQHF.

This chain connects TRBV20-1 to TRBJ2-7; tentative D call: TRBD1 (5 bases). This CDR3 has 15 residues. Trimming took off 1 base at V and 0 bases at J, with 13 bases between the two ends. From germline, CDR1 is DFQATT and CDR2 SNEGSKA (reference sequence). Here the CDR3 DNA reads TGCAGTGCTAGAGGGGGCCGAGACAGCTCCTACGAGCAGTACTTC. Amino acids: CSARGGRDSSYEQYF.

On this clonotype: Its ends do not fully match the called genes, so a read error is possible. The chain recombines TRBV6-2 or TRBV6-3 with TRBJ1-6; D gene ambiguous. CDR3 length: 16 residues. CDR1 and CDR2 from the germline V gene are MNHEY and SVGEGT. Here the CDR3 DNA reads TGTACCAGCAGTTACTCGGTCACGAGACGGGAATCACCCCTCCACTTT. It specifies CTSSYSVTRRESPLHF.

CDR3 residues: CASSPLQGRNSYEQYF. The DNA for the CDR3 is TGTGCCAGCAGTCCCCTCCAGGGGCGGAACTCCTACGAGCAGTACTTC. This rearrangement joins TRBV6-2 or TRBV6-3 to TRBJ2-7; perhaps TRBD1 as D (6 bases). In germline, CDR1 is MNHEY, CDR2 SVGEGT. The CDR3 has 16 amino acids. V lost 5 bases and J 0 bases, leaving 17 bases between the germline ends.

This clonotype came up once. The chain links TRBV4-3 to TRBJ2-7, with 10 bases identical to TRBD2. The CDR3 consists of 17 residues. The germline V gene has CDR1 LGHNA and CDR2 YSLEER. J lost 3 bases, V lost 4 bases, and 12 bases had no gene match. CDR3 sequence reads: CASSRRLAGARLYEQYF. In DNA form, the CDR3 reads TGCGCCAGCAGCCGTAGGCTAGCGGGGGCCCGACTCTACGAGCAGTACTTC.

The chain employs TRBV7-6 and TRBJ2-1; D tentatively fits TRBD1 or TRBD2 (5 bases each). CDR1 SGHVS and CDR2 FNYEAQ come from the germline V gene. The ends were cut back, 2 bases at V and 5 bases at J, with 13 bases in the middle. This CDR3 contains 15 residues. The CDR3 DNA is TGTGCCAGCAGCTTAAAAGGGACCCGGAACAATGAGCAGTTCTTC. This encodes CASSLKGTRNNEQFF.

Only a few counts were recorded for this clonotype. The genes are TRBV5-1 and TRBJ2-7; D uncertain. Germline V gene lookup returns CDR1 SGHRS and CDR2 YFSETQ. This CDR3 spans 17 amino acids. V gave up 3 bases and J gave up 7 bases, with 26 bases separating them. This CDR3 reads CASSSRAHDRGRWEQYF. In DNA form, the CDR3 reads TGCGCCAGCAGCTCACGGGCCCATGACCGCGGTCGTTGGGAGCAGTACTTC.

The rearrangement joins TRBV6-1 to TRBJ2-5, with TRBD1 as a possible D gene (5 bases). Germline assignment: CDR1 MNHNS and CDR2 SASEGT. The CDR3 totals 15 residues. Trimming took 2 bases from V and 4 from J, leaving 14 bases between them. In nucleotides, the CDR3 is TGTGCCAGCAGTGAAATCGGGCAGGGTCTAGAGACCCAGTACTTC. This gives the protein CASSEIGQGLETQYF.

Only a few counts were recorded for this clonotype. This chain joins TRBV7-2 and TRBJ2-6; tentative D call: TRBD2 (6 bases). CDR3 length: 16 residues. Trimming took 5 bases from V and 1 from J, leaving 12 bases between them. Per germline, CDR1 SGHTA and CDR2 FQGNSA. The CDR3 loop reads CASSLPGGSGANVLTF. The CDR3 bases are TGTGCCAGCAGCCTACCTGGGGGGTCTGGGGCCAACGTCCTGACTTTC. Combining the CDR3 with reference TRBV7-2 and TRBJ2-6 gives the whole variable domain GAGVSQSPSNKVTEKGKDVELRCDPISGHTALYWYRQSLGQGLEFLIYFQGNSAPDKSGLPSDRFSAERTGGSVSTLTIQRTQQEDSAVYLCASSLPGGSGANVLTFGAGSRLTVL.